The rows below give T cell receptor beta chains drawn from one sample of a study of T-cell memory formation after mild COVID-19. TCRdb used MiXCR to reprocess the 5' RACE reads, holding one entry per CDR3 protein. The data hold approximately 570,000 distinct CDR3 sequences, with more than 15% observed a single time. Sequenced sample: PBMCs or a T cell subset sorted from them (not recorded which). These receptors were collected from an adult woman who had mild COVID-19 (a few samples of this study predate the infection). Cell type and time point are not known. The CDR3 runs from the conserved cysteine through the conserved F or W. Each record gives: J gene, CDR3 length, V gene, D gene, clone size, CDR3 protein, CDR3 DNA. A D gene is named only where the DNA matches it firmly. A row's size may be missing; if present it is once, few, many or a size class.

TRBJ2-2 | 14 | TRBV29-1 | . | few | CSVALSANTGELFF | TGCAGCGTTGCTCTCTCAGCGAACACCGGGGAGCTGTTTTTT
TRBJ2-2 | 16 | TRBV9 | TRBD1 | . | CASSALTRGPVGELFF | TGTGCCAGCAGCGCGCTAACTAGGGGGCCCGTGGGGGAGCTGTTTTTT
TRBJ2-2 | 22 | TRBV4-3 | TRBD2 | . | CASSQVAGLVYTTYSEIGELFF | TGCGCCAGCAGCCAAGTAGCAGGACTAGTTTACACCACCTACTCGGAGATAGGGGAGCTGTTTTTT
TRBJ2-3 | 13 | TRBV7-9 | . | . | CASSPPGVPIQYF | TGTGCCAGCAGCCCCCCGGGCGTGCCGATTCAGTATTTT
TRBJ1-2 | 14 | TRBV6-5 | . | . | CASSPPKRDGGYTF | TGTGCCAGCAGCCCCCCCAAAAGGGACGGCGGCTACACCTTC
TRBJ2-1 | 17 | TRBV5-1 | . | few | CASSLNLISASYNEQFF | TGCGCCAGCAGCTTGAATTTGATCTCGGCATCCTACAATGAGCAGTTCTTC
TRBJ2-1 | 18 | TRBV27 | TRBD2 | . | CASSSTGLAGLPNNEQFF | TGTGCCAGCAGTTCAACGGGACTAGCGGGACTTCCAAACAATGAGCAGTTCTTC
TRBJ2-7 | 14 | TRBV6-1 | TRBD2 | many | CASTVEAGGYEQYF | TGTGCCAGCACGGTTGAGGCGGGGGGTTACGAGCAGTACTTC
TRBJ2-5 | 13 | TRBV24-1 | . | few | CATSDTSQETQYF | TGTGCCACCAGTGATACTAGCCAAGAGACCCAGTACTTC
TRBJ2-5 | 14 | TRBV15 | . | . | CATSRGLFEETQYF | TGTGCCACCAGCAGAGGACTTTTCGAAGAGACCCAGTACTTC
TRBJ1-6 | 15 | TRBV6-1 | . | many | CASSAAMGNNSPLHF | TGTGCCAGCAGTGCCGCTATGGGGAATAATTCACCCCTCCACTTT
TRBJ2-3 | 15 | TRBV7-9 | TRBD2 | . | CASSLQAGATDTQYF | TGTGCCAGCAGCTTACAAGCGGGGGCCACAGATACGCAGTATTTT
TRBJ2-7 | 14 | TRBV6-5 | TRBD1 | many | CASSLWTGSGEQYF | TGTGCCAGCAGTTTGTGGACAGGCTCGGGAGAGCAGTACTTC
TRBJ2-1 | 17 | TRBV23-1 | . | few | CASSPPPLPSSYNEQFF | TGCGCCAGCAGTCCCCCTCCTCTACCGAGCTCCTACAATGAGCAGTTCTTC
TRBJ2-7 | 15 | TRBV14 | . | few | CASSRSLGGAYEQYF | TGTGCCAGCAGCCGATCCCTGGGGGGAGCTTACGAGCAGTACTTC
TRBJ2-1 | 15 | TRBV6-2/TRBV6-3 | TRBD2 | few | CASNYGLAGSQGQFF | TGTGCCAGCAACTACGGACTAGCGGGGTCACAGGGGCAGTTCTTC
TRBJ1-5 | 12 | TRBV7-8 | . | . | CASSPLDRPQHF | TGTGCCAGCAGCCCATTAGACAGGCCCCAGCATTTT
TRBJ2-3 | 15 | TRBV7-2 | . | . | CASTLDPGGTDTQYF | TGTGCCAGCACCCTAGACCCGGGAGGCACAGATACGCAGTATTTT
TRBJ1-5 | 13 | TRBV20-1 | . | few | CSATRQGNQPQHF | TGCAGTGCTACCCGACAGGGCAATCAGCCCCAGCATTTT
TRBJ2-6 | 15 | TRBV18 | . | once | CASSPSGGGANVLTF | TGTGCCAGCTCACCATCGGGCGGTGGGGCCAACGTCCTGACTTTC
TRBJ2-1 | 13 | TRBV29-1 | . | . | CSVRQVLLNEQFF | TGCAGCGTTCGACAGGTCCTCCTCAATGAGCAGTTCTTC
TRBJ2-7 | 15 | TRBV6-4 | . | few | CASSDSGGSSYEQYF | TGTGCCAGCAGTGACTCGGGAGGCAGCTCCTACGAGCAGTACTTC
TRBJ2-7 | 15 | TRBV24-1 | TRBD2 | few | CATSDRSGRLDEQYF | TGTGCCACCAGTGATCGCAGCGGGAGATTAGACGAGCAGTACTTC
TRBJ2-1 | 14 | TRBV10-3 | . | few | CAISPVQIYNEQFF | TGTGCCATCAGTCCAGTGCAGATTTACAATGAGCAGTTCTTC
TRBJ1-5 | 12 | TRBV12-3/TRBV12-4 | . | many | CASSFSNQPQHF | TGTGCCAGCAGCTTTTCAAATCAGCCCCAGCATTTT
TRBJ1-1 | 12 | TRBV7-6 | . | many | CASSPAGTEAFF | TGTGCCAGCAGCCCAGCGGGGACTGAAGCTTTCTTT
TRBJ2-1 | 13 | TRBV15 | . | few | CATSRVGAYEQFF | TGTGCCACCAGCAGAGTCGGGGCGTATGAGCAGTTCTTC
TRBJ2-2 | 14 | TRBV6-4 | . | few | CASSDSLGTGELFF | TGTGCCAGCAGTGACTCACTAGGCACCGGGGAGCTGTTTTTT
TRBJ1-5 | 19 | TRBV6-4 | TRBD1 | . | CASSDLSQGAGRSNQPQHF | TGTGCCAGCAGTGACTTGAGTCAGGGGGCGGGCAGGAGTAATCAGCCCCAGCATTTT
TRBJ2-5 | 15 | TRBV12-3/TRBV12-4 | . | few | CASSGAAGFQETQYF | TGTGCCAGCAGTGGAGCCGCAGGGTTTCAAGAGACCCAGTACTTC
TRBJ2-7 | 17 | TRBV2 | . | few | CASSDPSAGVDSYEQYF | TGTGCCAGCAGTGACCCCTCAGCAGGGGTGGACTCCTACGAGCAGTACTTC
TRBJ2-1 | 13 | TRBV19 | . | few | CASSITGINEQFF | TGTGCCAGTAGTATAACCGGGATCAATGAGCAGTTCTTC
TRBJ1-1 | 14 | TRBV12-3/TRBV12-4 | TRBD1 | . | CASSGTGLGTEAFF | TGTGCCAGCAGTGGGACAGGCCTTGGTACTGAAGCTTTCTTT
TRBJ1-5 | 14 | TRBV4-1 | . | few | CASSQEEGYQPQHF | TGCGCCAGCAGCCAAGAAGAGGGCTATCAGCCCCAGCATTTT
TRBJ1-3 | 14 | TRBV18 | . | . | CASSPQDSGNTIYF | TGTGCCAGCTCCCCCCAAGACTCTGGAAACACCATATATTTT
TRBJ2-7 | 15 | TRBV6-2/TRBV6-3 | . | . | CASSYGQASSYEQYF | TGTGCCAGCAGTTACGGGCAGGCGAGCTCCTACGAGCAGTACTTC
TRBJ1-2 | 16 | TRBV19 | . | . | CASSVTLETATYGYTF | TGTGCCAGTAGTGTCACCTTGGAGACTGCTACCTATGGCTACACCTTC
TRBJ2-5 | 12 | TRBV20-1 | . | . | CSATKDGGTQYF | TGCAGTGCTACTAAGGACGGAGGGACCCAGTACTTC
TRBJ1-2 | 13 | TRBV20-1 | TRBD1 | . | CSARAGTDGGYTF | TGCAGTGCTAGAGCCGGGACAGATGGTGGCTACACCTTC
TRBJ2-1 | 14 | TRBV5-4 | . | . | CASSLAISVHEQFF | TGTGCCAGCAGCTTGGCCATTAGCGTCCATGAGCAGTTCTTC
TRBJ2-5 | 14 | TRBV29-1 | . | few | CSVEIRQYQETQYF | TGCAGCGTTGAGATTCGGCAGTACCAAGAGACCCAGTACTTC
TRBJ2-1 | 14 | TRBV10-3 | TRBD2 | . | CAIGPAGDLNEQFF | TGTGCCATCGGTCCCGCGGGGGATTTAAATGAGCAGTTCTTC
TRBJ2-3 | 15 | TRBV18 | . | many | CASSPGGRTTDTQYF | TGTGCCAGCTCACCGGGGGGCAGGACGACAGATACGCAGTATTTT